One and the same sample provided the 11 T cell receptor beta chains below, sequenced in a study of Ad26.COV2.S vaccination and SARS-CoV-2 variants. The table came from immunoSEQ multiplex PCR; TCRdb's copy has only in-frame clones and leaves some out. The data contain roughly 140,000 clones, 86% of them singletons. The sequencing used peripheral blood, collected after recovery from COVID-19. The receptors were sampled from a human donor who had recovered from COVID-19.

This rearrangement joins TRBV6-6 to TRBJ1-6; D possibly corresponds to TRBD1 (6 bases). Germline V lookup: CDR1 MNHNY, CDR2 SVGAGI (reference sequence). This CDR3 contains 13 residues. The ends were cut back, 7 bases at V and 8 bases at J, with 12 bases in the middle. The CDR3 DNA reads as TGTGCCAGCATCCGCGAGGGGGATTCACCCCTCCACTTT. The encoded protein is CASIREGDSPLHF.

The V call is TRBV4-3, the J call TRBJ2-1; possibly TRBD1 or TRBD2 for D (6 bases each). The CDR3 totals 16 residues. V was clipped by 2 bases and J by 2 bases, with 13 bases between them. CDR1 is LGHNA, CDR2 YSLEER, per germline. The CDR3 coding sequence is TGCGCCAGCAGCCAACAAACAGGGACTCCCTACAATGAGCAGTTCTTC. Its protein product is CASSQQTGTPYNEQFF.

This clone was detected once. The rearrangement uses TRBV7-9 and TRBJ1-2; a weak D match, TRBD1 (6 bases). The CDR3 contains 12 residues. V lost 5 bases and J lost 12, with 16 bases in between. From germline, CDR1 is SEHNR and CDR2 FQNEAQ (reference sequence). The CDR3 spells CASSANRDVNTF. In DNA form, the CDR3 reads TGTGCCAGCAGCGCAAACAGGGACGTGAACACCTTC.

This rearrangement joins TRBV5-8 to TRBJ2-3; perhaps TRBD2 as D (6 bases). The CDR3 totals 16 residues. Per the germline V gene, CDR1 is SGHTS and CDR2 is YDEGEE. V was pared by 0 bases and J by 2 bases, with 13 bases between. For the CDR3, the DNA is TGTGCCAGCAGCTTGGCCGGATGGACTAACACAGATACGCAGTATTTT. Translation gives CASSLAGWTNTDTQYF. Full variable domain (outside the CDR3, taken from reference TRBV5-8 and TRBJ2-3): EAGVTQSPTHLIKTRGQQATLRCSPISGHTSVYWYQQALGLGLQFLLWYDEGEERNRGNFPPRFSGRQFPNYSSELNVNALELEDSALYLCASSLAGWTNTDTQYFGPGTRLTVL.

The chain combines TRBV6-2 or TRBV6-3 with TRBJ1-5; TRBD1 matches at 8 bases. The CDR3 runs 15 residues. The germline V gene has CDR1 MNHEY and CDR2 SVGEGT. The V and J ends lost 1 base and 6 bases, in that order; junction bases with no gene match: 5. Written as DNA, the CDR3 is TGTGCCAGCAGTTACTATGGACAGGGTGGTCAGCCCCAGCATTTT. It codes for CASSYYGQGGQPQHF.

CDR3 region: CAISDMGELFF. CDR3 in DNA: TGTGCCATCAGTGACATGGGGGAGCTGTTTTTT. V usage is TRBV10-3 and J usage is TRBJ2-2; D is unresolved. The CDR3 has 11 amino acids. CDR1 ENHRY and CDR2 SYGVKD come from the germline V gene. V was pared by 3 bases and J by 8 bases, with 4 bases between.

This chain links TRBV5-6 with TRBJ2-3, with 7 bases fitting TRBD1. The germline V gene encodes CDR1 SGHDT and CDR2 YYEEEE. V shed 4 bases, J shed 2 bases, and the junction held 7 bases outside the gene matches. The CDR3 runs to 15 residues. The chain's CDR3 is CASSGRDSATDTQYF. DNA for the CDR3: TGTGCCAGCAGCGGAAGGGACAGCGCCACAGATACGCAGTATTTT. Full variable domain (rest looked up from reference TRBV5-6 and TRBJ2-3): DAGVTQSPTHLIKTRGQQVTLRCSPKSGHDTVSWYQQALGQGPQFIFQYYEEEERQRGNFPDRFSGHQFPNYSSELNVNALLLGDSALYLCASSGRDSATDTQYFGPGTRLTVL.

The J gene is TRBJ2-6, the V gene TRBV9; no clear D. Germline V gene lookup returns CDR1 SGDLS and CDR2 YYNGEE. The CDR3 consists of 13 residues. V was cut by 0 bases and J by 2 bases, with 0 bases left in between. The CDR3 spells CASSVAGANVLTF. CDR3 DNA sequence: TGTGCCAGCAGCGTAGCTGGGGCCAACGTCCTGACTTTC.

CDR3 residues: CSAGTTNEKLFF. Here the CDR3 DNA reads TGCAGCGCTGGGACGACTAATGAAAAACTGTTTTTT. This chain links TRBV29-1 with TRBJ1-4, with a tentative D call TRBD1 (5 bases). CDR1 is SQVTM and CDR2 is ANQGSEA in the germline V gene. The CDR3 consists of 12 residues. Trimming left V 7 bases short and J 2 bases short, with 8 bases between. The entire variable domain, with the rest obtained from reference TRBV29-1 and TRBJ1-4, is as follows: SAVISQKPSRDICQRGTSLTIQCQVDSQVTMMFWYRQQPGQSLTLIATANQGSEATYESGFVIDKFPISRPNLTFSTLTVSNMSPEDSSIYLCSAGTTNEKLFFGSGTQLSVL.

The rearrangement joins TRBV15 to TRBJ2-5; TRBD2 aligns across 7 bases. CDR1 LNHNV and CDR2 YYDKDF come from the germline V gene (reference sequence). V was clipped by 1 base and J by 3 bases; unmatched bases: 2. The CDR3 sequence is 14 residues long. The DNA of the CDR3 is TGTGCCACCAGCAGAGGGGGAGGGGAAGAGACCCAGTACTTC. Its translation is CATSRGGGEETQYF.

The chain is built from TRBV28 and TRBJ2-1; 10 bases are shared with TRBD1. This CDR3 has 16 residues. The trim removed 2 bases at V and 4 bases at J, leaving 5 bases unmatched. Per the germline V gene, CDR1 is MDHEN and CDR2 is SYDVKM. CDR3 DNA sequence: TGTGCCAGCAGTTTAAGGACAGGGGGACGATACAATGAGCAGTTCTTC. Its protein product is CASSLRTGGRYNEQFF.